The rows below give T cell receptor beta chains drawn from one sample of a study of T-cell reconstitution after alpha-beta-depleted transplantation in children. TCRdb reprocessed the PCR reads with MiXCR, giving one entry per CDR3 protein. The table has a few hundred thousand distinct CDR3 sequences, 10% to 15% seen once; the top ten hold around 2.2%. This specimen consisted of PBMCs, mostly from graft donor cells, obtained 360 days after TCRalphabeta/CD19-depleted stem cell transplant. These receptors were collected from a male patient younger than 18 who had a stem cell transplant for acute myeloid leukemia, so the T cells may come from the graft donor. CDR3s include the opening cysteine and the closing phenylalanine or tryptophan. Each record gives: V gene, J gene, D gene, clone size, CDR3 length, CDR3 protein, CDR3 DNA. A D gene is named only where the DNA matches it firmly. Not all rows give a size; the values are once, few, many and, for expanded clones, a class.

v_call: TRBV18
j_call: TRBJ2-1
d_call: -
clone_size: -
cdr3_length: 15
cdr3_aa: CASSPPGAVHNEQFF
cdr3_nt: TGTGCCAGCTCACCACCGGGAGCGGTTCACAATGAGCAGTTCTTC

v_call: TRBV7-2
j_call: TRBJ2-7
d_call: -
clone_size: many
cdr3_length: 15
cdr3_aa: CASSLGSDPTYEQYF
cdr3_nt: TGTGCCAGCAGCTTAGGAAGCGATCCTACCTACGAGCAGTACTTC

v_call: TRBV7-8
j_call: TRBJ2-7
d_call: -
clone_size: -
cdr3_length: 18
cdr3_aa: CASSLVSAGAGVNYEQYF
cdr3_nt: TGTGCCAGCAGCTTAGTGTCGGCGGGGGCCGGGGTTAACTACGAGCAGTACTTC

v_call: TRBV28
j_call: TRBJ1-4
d_call: -
clone_size: -
cdr3_length: 12
cdr3_aa: CASAPYPEKLFF
cdr3_nt: TGTGCCAGCGCCCCGTACCCCGAAAAACTGTTTTTT

v_call: TRBV2
j_call: TRBJ2-7
d_call: -
clone_size: -
cdr3_length: 14
cdr3_aa: CASSEALLAYEQYF
cdr3_nt: TGTGCCAGCAGTGAAGCGCTTTTAGCCTACGAGCAGTACTTC

v_call: TRBV7-2
j_call: TRBJ2-6
d_call: -
clone_size: -
cdr3_length: 17
cdr3_aa: CASSFRALISGANVLTF
cdr3_nt: TGTGCCAGCAGCTTCAGAGCCCTAATTTCGGGGGCCAACGTCCTGACTTTC

v_call: TRBV25-1
j_call: TRBJ2-7
d_call: TRBD1
clone_size: -
cdr3_length: 12
cdr3_aa: CASSRDRGHQYF
cdr3_nt: TGTGCCAGCAGCCGGGACAGGGGCCACCAGTACTTC

v_call: TRBV20-1
j_call: TRBJ1-2
d_call: -
clone_size: -
cdr3_length: 14
cdr3_aa: CSAKGQASNYGYTF
cdr3_nt: TGCAGTGCAAAGGGCCAGGCCTCTAACTATGGCTACACCTTC

v_call: TRBV4-3
j_call: TRBJ1-2
d_call: -
clone_size: few
cdr3_length: 15
cdr3_aa: CASSQEGSFNYGYTF
cdr3_nt: TGCGCCAGCAGCCAAGAGGGCAGCTTTAACTATGGCTACACCTTC

v_call: TRBV27
j_call: TRBJ2-1
d_call: -
clone_size: many
cdr3_length: 17
cdr3_aa: CASSLLGHQGTYNEQFF
cdr3_nt: TGTGCCAGCAGTTTATTGGGCCATCAAGGCACCTACAATGAGCAGTTCTTC

v_call: TRBV7-6
j_call: TRBJ2-1
d_call: -
clone_size: many
cdr3_length: 13
cdr3_aa: CASSLAGNNEQFF
cdr3_nt: TGTGCCAGCAGCTTAGCGGGTAACAATGAGCAGTTCTTC